A selection of T cell receptor beta chains follows, all from one sample in a study of cytomegalovirus exposure and HLA in healthy donors. Some clones are missing from TCRdb's copy, which holds only in-frame ones; the method was immunoSEQ multiplex PCR. Here the sample spans over 150,000 clones, 75% to 85% being singletons. The sample comprised PBMCs. These receptors all come from a woman between 35 and 50 years old in good health and CMV-seropositive. CDR3s include the opening cysteine and the closing phenylalanine or tryptophan. Each record gives: V gene, clone size, J gene, D gene, CDR3 protein, CDR3 DNA. The D gene is left open where the match is weak. Clone size, where shown, is once, few, many, or a class for clones that have expanded.

>TRBV5-1|NA|TRBJ2-3|TRBD2
CASSIGGRGTDTQYF
TGCGCCAGCAGCATAGGAGGGAGGGGTACAGATACGCAGTATTTT
>TRBV2|few|TRBJ1-3|TRBD1
CASRYRGLGNTIYF
TGTGCCAGCAGGTACAGGGGGCTTGGAAACACCATATATTTT
>TRBV28|once|TRBJ2-7|TRBD1
CASSFGQGAFEQYF
TGTGCCAGCAGTTTCGGACAGGGGGCTTTCGAGCAGTACTTC
>TRBV7-9|NA|TRBJ2-3|NA
CASSLGDGAGFTDTQYF
TGTGCCAGCAGCTTAGGGGACGGAGCGGGTTTCACAGATACGCAGTATTTT
>TRBV7-9|NA|TRBJ2-1|TRBD2
CASSLDWREGSYNEQFF
TGTGCCAGCAGCTTAGATTGGCGGGAGGGCTCCTACAATGAGCAGTTCTTC
>TRBV9|NA|TRBJ2-1|NA
CASSPDYRPDNEQFF
TGTGCCAGCAGCCCCGACTATCGCCCGGACAATGAGCAGTTCTTC
>TRBV16|NA|TRBJ2-5|TRBD1
CASSQEWTGVGQETQYF
TGTGCCAGCAGCCAAGAGTGGACAGGGGTGGGCCAAGAGACCCAGTACTTC
>TRBV7-8|NA|TRBJ1-4|NA
CASSHATNEKLFF
TGTGCCAGCAGCCATGCAACTAATGAAAAACTGTTTTTT
>TRBV30|NA|TRBJ2-7|NA
CAWRALGPSGGEQYF
TGTGCCTGGAGGGCCCTTGGACCGTCCGGAGGCGAGCAGTACTTC
>TRBV6-1|NA|TRBJ2-7|TRBD2
CASKAGLAGGNEQYF
TGTGCCAGCAAGGCGGGGCTAGCGGGAGGTAACGAGCAGTACTTC
>TRBV6-1|NA|TRBJ1-2|NA
CASSWDFYGYTF
TGTGCCAGCAGCTGGGACTTCTATGGCTACACCTTC
>TRBV7-8|few|TRBJ2-2|TRBD1
CASSQNTGTGGIRELFF
TGTGCCAGCAGCCAGAACACCGGGACAGGGGGCATCAGGGAGCTGTTTTTT